One and the same sample provided the 22 T cell receptor beta chains below, sequenced in a study of type 1 regulatory T cells. TCRdb processed the reads anew with MiXCR; each CDR3 protein has one entry. Of about 62,000 distinct CDR3 sequences in the sample, 62% are singletons; the top ten hold 1.5% to 2%. These TCRs are of unknown antigen specificity. The sample consisted of cultured non-Tr1 T cells, either the whole culture or a sorted T cell fraction (not recorded which). These receptors all stem from a human donor in good health.

The J gene is TRBJ1-2, the V gene TRBV6-1; 7 bases agree with TRBD1. Germline V gives CDR1 MNHNS, CDR2 SASEGT. The V gene end was trimmed by 5 bases and the J gene end by 8 bases; junction bases not matched to a gene: 8. The CDR3 covers 13 residues. The CDR3 protein is CASSTTGIGGYTF. The DNA for the CDR3 is TGTGCCAGCAGTACGACAGGGATCGGCGGCTACACCTTC.

The rearrangement links TRBV20-1 to TRBJ2-7, with 8 nucleotides matching TRBD2. Per germline, CDR1 DFQATT and CDR2 SNEGSKA (reference sequence). The CDR3 extends over 14 amino acids. The ends lost 6 bases at V and 5 bases at J; junction bases unmatched: 12. This CDR3 reads CSAKGTGGPHEQYF. The CDR3 DNA reads TGCAGTGCCAAGGGGACGGGAGGGCCCCACGAGCAGTACTTC.

V and J are TRBV19 and TRBJ2-1, with 14 bases matching TRBD2. The ends lost 7 bases at V and 12 bases at J; junction bases unmatched: 11. Germline V gene sequence: CDR1 LNHDA, CDR2 SQIVND (reference sequence). The CDR3 is 15 residues long. The CDR3 DNA is TGTGCCAGTATGCCGGGACTAGCGGGAGTGACGGGGCAGTTCTTC. Its protein is CASMPGLAGVTGQFF.

This chain links TRBV7-2 with TRBJ2-1; TRBD2 matches at 8 bases. The J segment lost 9 bases and the V segment lost 8 bases, leaving 15 bases of the junction unmatched. The CDR3 covers 15 residues. CDR1 is SGHTA and CDR2 is FQGNSA in the germline V gene. The CDR3 loop is CASDSPFGRASEQFF. DNA of the CDR3: TGTGCCAGCGACTCCCCTTTCGGGAGGGCGAGTGAGCAGTTCTTC. The full variable domain, rest sourced from reference TRBV7-2 and TRBJ2-1, is GAGVSQSPSNKVTEKGKDVELRCDPISGHTALYWYRQSLGQGLEFLIYFQGNSAPDKSGLPSDRFSAERTGGSVSTLTIQRTQQEDSAVYLCASDSPFGRASEQFFGPGTRLTVL.

The chain recombines TRBV5-1 with TRBJ1-1; 8 bases align to TRBD1. The CDR3 is 14 amino acids. Germline CDR1 and CDR2: SGHRS and YFSETQ. Trimming removed 4 bases from V and 1 base from J; junction bases left unmatched: 3. DNA for the CDR3: TGCGCCAGCAGCGTGGGACAGGCGAACACTGAAGCTTTCTTT. Residues: CASSVGQANTEAFF.

The rearrangement uses TRBV20-1 and TRBJ1-4; a weak D match, TRBD1 (6 bases). CDR1 DFQATT and CDR2 SNEGSKA come from the germline V gene (reference sequence). The V and J ends lost 3 bases and 0 bases respectively, with 11 bases between them. This CDR3 contains 15 residues. The CDR3 sequence: CSARTGLATNEKLFF. DNA for the CDR3: TGCAGTGCTAGGACAGGTCTTGCAACTAATGAAAAACTGTTTTTT.

This sequence joins TRBV7-2 and TRBJ1-3; D is unclear. V shed 1 base and J shed 4 bases, with 8 bases lying between them. Germline CDR1 SGHTA, CDR2 FQGNSA. This CDR3 is 14 amino acids long. CDR3 amino acids: CASSLDTEGNTIYF. The CDR3, as DNA: TGTGCCAGCAGCTTAGATACAGAAGGAAACACCATATATTTT.

This chain uses TRBV4-1 with TRBJ2-1; unclear D gene. Trimming stripped 2 bases from V and 5 bases from J, with 19 bases between. This CDR3 has 17 residues. Per the germline V gene, CDR1 is MGHRA and CDR2 is YSYEKL. In DNA form, the CDR3 reads TGCGCCAGCAGCCAATCAGACACCGGCCAGTGGGACAATGAGCAGTTCTTC. Translation gives CASSQSDTGQWDNEQFF.

The chain employs TRBV11-2 and TRBJ2-7; 14 bases are shared with TRBD2. CDR3 length equals 17 residues. V shed 5 bases and J 3 bases; nucleotides not matched to a gene: 9. CDR1 SGHAT and CDR2 FQNNGV come from the germline V gene. As DNA, the CDR3 is TGTGCCAGCAGCCAGGGACTAGCGGGAGCTTTCATCTACGAGCAGTACTTC. Protein sequence: CASSQGLAGAFIYEQYF.

The chain recombines TRBV2 with TRBJ2-3; tentatively, D is TRBD2 (5 bases). The ends were cut back, 1 base at V and 0 bases at J, with 8 bases in the middle. This CDR3 is 15 amino acids long. Germline lookup yields CDR1 SNHLY and CDR2 FYNNEI. CDR3 coding DNA: TGTGCCAGCAGTGAAGGTCGAGGGAGCACAGATACGCAGTATTTT. Its protein is CASSEGRGSTDTQYF.

This clonotype showed up many times. The V and J genes are TRBV7-2 and TRBJ2-2; possibly TRBD1 for D (5 bases). This CDR3 region has 17 residues. The V gene lost 2 bases and the J gene lost 5 bases, with 18 bases spanning the gap. Looked up from germline, CDR1 is SGHTA and CDR2 is FQGNSA. Here the CDR3 DNA reads TGTGCCAGCAGCTTAAAGTCTAACAGGTTGACAACCGGGGAGCTGTTTTTT. As protein: CASSLKSNRLTTGELFF.

The genes are TRBV30 and TRBJ2-3; no clear D. Germline CDR1 is GTSNPN and CDR2 is SVGIG (reference sequence). There are 12 residues in the CDR3. Trimming pared 2 bases from V and 1 base from J, leaving 4 bases between. CDR3 region: CAWSTGTDTQYF. The CDR3 region has the DNA TGTGCCTGGAGTACAGGCACAGATACGCAGTATTTT.

V and J are TRBV7-9 and TRBJ2-1, with TRBD2 matching 15 bases. Germline V gene lookup returns CDR1 SEHNR and CDR2 FQNEAQ (reference sequence). This CDR3 is built from 20 residues. V lost 5 bases to trimming and J lost 4 bases; unmatched junction nucleotides: 15. CDR3 amino acids: CASSPSRGTSGRIPYNEQFF. The CDR3 region has the DNA TGTGCCAGCAGCCCAAGTCGTGGGACTAGCGGGAGGATACCATACAATGAGCAGTTCTTC.

The V call is TRBV20-1, the J call TRBJ2-5, with 8 positions matching TRBD1. Per the germline V gene, CDR1 is DFQATT and CDR2 is SNEGSKA (reference sequence). The CDR3 contains 16 residues. Germline trimming cut 5 bases from V and 2 bases from J; bases unmatched to any gene: 13. Here the CDR3 DNA reads TGCAGTGCTCCCCGTGCCCCACGACAGGGGCAAGAGACCCAGTACTTC. As protein: CSAPRAPRQGQETQYF.

Concerning this clonotype itself: One end of the junction is discordant with germline, which a read error may explain. The chain employs TRBV24-1 and TRBJ2-3; D is perhaps TRBD2 (5 bases). The CDR3 totals 15 residues. Germline loops: CDR1 KGHDR, CDR2 SFDVKD. CDR3 nucleotides: TGTGTCACCAGTGATTGGACTGAGAGCACAGATACGCAGTATTTT. Protein product: CVTSDWTESTDTQYF.

The chain links TRBV4-1 to TRBJ2-3; 10 bases fit TRBD1. The J segment lost 5 bases and the V segment lost 2 bases, leaving 4 bases of the junction unmatched. Germline CDR1 is MGHRA and CDR2 is YSYEKL. CDR3 length equals 15 residues. This chain's CDR3 is CASSQRDRGRDTQYF. In DNA form, the CDR3 reads TGCGCCAGCAGCCAAAGGGACAGGGGTAGAGATACGCAGTATTTT.

The chain links TRBV7-9 to TRBJ2-2, with 10 bases fitting TRBD2. CDR1 and CDR2 from the germline V gene are SEHNR and FQNEAQ (reference sequence). The CDR3 runs to 17 residues. With 7 bases clipped from V and 0 bases from J, the junction kept 8 bases outside the gene matches. CDR3 nucleotide sequence: TGTGCCAGCAAAAACCCGGGACTAGCGACGAACACCGGGGAGCTGTTTTTT. It specifies CASKNPGLATNTGELFF.

The V and J genes are TRBV6-6 and TRBJ1-2, with 8 bases aligning to TRBD1. This CDR3 contains 13 residues. With V trimmed by 2 bases and J by 6 bases, 2 bases remained unmatched. CDR1 is MNHNY and CDR2 is SVGAGI in the germline V gene (reference sequence). The DNA of the CDR3 is TGTGCCAGCAGTTACGGACAGGGTGATGGCTACACCTTC. Protein product: CASSYGQGDGYTF.

The chain couples TRBV21-1 to TRBJ1-5; the table assigns TRBD1, which was not confirmed against the DNA. TRBV21-1 is a recognized pseudogene. The CDR3 length is 11 residues. The chain's CDR3 is CAGASGLSQHF. In nucleotides, the CDR3 is TGTGCCGGAGCCTCAGGGCTGAGCCAGCATTTT.

Remarks on this clonotype: A read error may be the cause here, since a much bigger clone is one base away. This chain joins TRBV5-1 and TRBJ2-5, with 7 bases matching TRBD2. The CDR3 covers 16 residues. The germline CDR1 and CDR2 sequences are SGHRS and YFSETQ. The CDR3 DNA follows: TGCGCCAGCAGCATAACTGCGGGAGTTAGGAGCGAGACCCAGTGCTTC. It translates to CASSITAGVRSETQCF.

This sequence joins TRBV5-1 and TRBJ2-3; 13 positions agree with TRBD2. Germline values: CDR1 SGHRS, CDR2 YFSETQ. Trimming took 4 bases from V and 5 from J; bases not matched to a gene: 10. The CDR3 runs to 17 residues. CDR3 coding DNA: TGCGCCAGCAGCCCAGGACTAGCGGGAGCGAAGGGAGATACGCAGTATTTT. It is translated as CASSPGLAGAKGDTQYF. The full variable domain, rest sourced from reference TRBV5-1 and TRBJ2-3, is KAGVTQTPRYLIKTRGQQVTLSCSPISGHRSVSWYQQTPGQGLQFLFEYFSETQRNKGNFPGRFSGRQFSNSRSEMNVSTLELGDSALYLCASSPGLAGAKGDTQYFGPGTRLTVL.

J is TRBJ2-1 and V is TRBV7-8, with 9 bases identical to TRBD2. Germline V CDR1 and CDR2: SGHVS, FQNEAQ. This CDR3 spans 14 amino acids. V shed 8 bases, J shed 4 bases, and the junction held 6 bases outside the gene matches. CDR3 loop: CASGGRVLYNEQFF. In DNA, the CDR3 is TGTGCCAGCGGCGGGAGGGTCCTATACAATGAGCAGTTCTTC.